Following are 17 T cell receptor beta chains from one sample sequenced in a study of technical replicates of blood from a few donors. The table came from immunoSEQ multiplex PCR; TCRdb's copy has only in-frame clones and leaves some out. Here the sample spans about 82,000 clones, roughly 95% being singletons. The sequenced sample consisted of T cells isolated from PBMCs. The receptors were gathered from a human donor in good health.

The chain joins TRBV19 to TRBJ2-7; D not resolved. The CDR3 totals 14 residues. The germline V gene encodes CDR1 LNHDA and CDR2 SQIVND (reference sequence). Trimming pared 5 bases from V and 0 bases from J, leaving 11 bases between. CDR3 in DNA: TGTGCCAGTAGTTACGCGGAGAGCTCCTACGAGCAGTACTTC. Its translation: CASSYAESSYEQYF.

J is TRBJ1-3 and V is TRBV6-4, with D possibly TRBD1 on 6 matching bases. The CDR3 extends over 15 amino acids. V shed 6 bases and J shed 1 base, with 13 bases lying between them. Looked up from germline, CDR1 is MRHNA and CDR2 is SNTAGT. The CDR3 is CASSADSTSGNTIYF. CDR3 DNA: TGTGCCAGCAGCGCGGACAGTACATCTGGAAACACCATATATTTT.

The chain recombines TRBV4-1 with TRBJ2-1; the match to TRBD1 covers 7 bases. The V segment lost 1 base and the J segment 6 bases; nucleotides outside the gene matches: 6. Per the germline V gene, CDR1 is MGHRA and CDR2 is YSYEKL. This CDR3 is 15 amino acids long. The CDR3: CASSQAPDRANEQFF. In DNA form, the CDR3 reads TGCGCCAGCAGCCAAGCTCCTGACAGGGCCAATGAGCAGTTCTTC.

The rearrangement links TRBV2 to TRBJ2-2, with D perhaps TRBD1 (6 bases). V was trimmed by 8 bases and J by 5 bases, leaving 15 bases between them. The CDR3 has 14 residues. Per the germline V gene, CDR1 is SNHLY and CDR2 is FYNNEI. The CDR3 DNA reads as TGTGCCAGCTTAACAGGGTGGGGAACCGGGGAGCTGTTTTTT. Translation: CASLTGWGTGELFF. Using reference TRBV2 and TRBJ2-2 for the parts outside the CDR3, the full variable domain is EPEVTQTPSHQVTQMGQEVILRCVPISNHLYFYWYRQILGQKVEFLVSFYNNEISEKSEIFDDQFSVERPDGSNFTLKIRSTKLEDSAMYFCASLTGWGTGELFFGEGSRLTVL.

This sequence joins TRBV6-1 and TRBJ1-1, with D possibly matching TRBD1 (6 bases). CDR3 length: 12 residues. Per the germline V gene, CDR1 is MNHNS and CDR2 is SASEGT. Trimming removed 6 bases at V and 2 bases at J, with 7 bases between. The CDR3 sequence: CASRTGNTEAFF. The CDR3 DNA sequence: TGTGCCAGCAGGACAGGAAACACTGAAGCTTTCTTT.

This chain connects TRBV29-1 to TRBJ1-1; TRBD1 matches at 8 bases. Germline CDR1 SQVTM, CDR2 ANQGSEA. This CDR3 is built from 12 residues. Trimming removed 7 bases from V and 3 bases from J; junction bases left unmatched: 4. The CDR3 DNA reads TGCAGCGGATTGACAGGGGACACTGAAGCTTTCTTT. Protein: CSGLTGDTEAFF. Full variable domain (missing parts from reference TRBV29-1 and TRBJ1-1): SAVISQKPSRDICQRGTSLTIQCQVDSQVTMMFWYRQQPGQSLTLIATANQGSEATYESGFVIDKFPISRPNLTFSTLTVSNMSPEDSSIYLCSGLTGDTEAFFGQGTRLTVV.

This sequence joins TRBV21-1 and TRBJ1-2; the tabulated D call, TRBD1, remains unverified against the DNA. TRBV21-1 corresponds to a pseudogene. This CDR3 spans 13 amino acids. In DNA form, the CDR3 reads TGTGCCAGCAGCTCGCAGGGGGTTATCGGGAACACCTTC. Residues: CASSSQGVIGNTF.

The chain couples TRBV29-1 to TRBJ1-2; D perhaps matches TRBD1 (5 bases). Germline assignment: CDR1 SQVTM and CDR2 ANQGSEA. The CDR3 has 15 amino acids. Trimming stripped 4 bases from V and 1 base from J, with 16 bases between. For the CDR3, the DNA is TGCAGCGTTGGAACGCAGGGCGATAGTAACTATGGCTACACCTTC. This sequence encodes CSVGTQGDSNYGYTF.

The chain employs TRBV5-5 and TRBJ2-7; TRBD1 agrees at 12 bases. The V segment lost 7 bases and the J segment 1 base; nucleotides outside the gene matches: 21. Germline V gene data show CDR1 as SGHKS and CDR2 as YYEKEE (reference sequence). The CDR3 is 20 amino acids. The CDR3 spells CASWDRGHGEREAWSYEQYF. The CDR3 nucleotides read TGTGCCAGCTGGGACAGGGGGCATGGGGAGCGGGAGGCCTGGTCCTACGAGCAGTACTTC.

The CDR3 loop reads CASSSWGSSYEQYF. In DNA form, the CDR3 reads TGTGCCAGCAGTTCCTGGGGCAGCTCCTACGAGCAGTACTTC. This chain links TRBV27 with TRBJ2-7, with a possible D match to TRBD1 (5 bases). Trimming shortened V by 4 bases and J by 0 bases, and 10 bases separated the two germline ends. The germline CDR1 and CDR2 sequences are MNHEY and SMNVEV (reference sequence). The CDR3 covers 14 residues.

This clone was picked up one time. V gene TRBV4-1 combines with J gene TRBJ1-3, with D unclear. Germline V gene data show CDR1 as MGHRA and CDR2 as YSYEKL. The CDR3 spans 15 residues. The V gene lost 2 bases and the J gene lost 2 bases, with 10 bases spanning the gap. The CDR3 DNA reads as TGCGCCAGCAGCCAAACAGTTCTCGCTGGAAACACCATATATTTT. Residues: CASSQTVLAGNTIYF.

The genes are TRBV9 and TRBJ1-2; D may be TRBD1 (6 bases). The CDR3 consists of 13 residues. V dropped 0 bases and J dropped 8 bases, with 11 bases sitting between them. Germline CDR1 and CDR2: SGDLS and YYNGEE. Here the CDR3 reads CASSVVQGVGYTF. The CDR3 DNA sequence: TGTGCCAGCAGCGTAGTACAGGGCGTGGGCTACACCTTC. The full variable domain, with the rest looked up from reference TRBV9 and TRBJ1-2, is DSGVTQTPKHLITATGQRVTLRCSPRSGDLSVYWYQQSLDQGLQFLIQYYNGEERAKGNILERFSAQQFPDLHSELNLSSLELGDSALYFCASSVVQGVGYTFGSGTRLTVV.

This chain connects TRBV6-1 to TRBJ2-1; 9 bases agree with TRBD2. Looked up from germline, CDR1 is MNHNS and CDR2 is SASEGT. V was clipped by 8 bases and J by 15 bases; unmatched bases: 8. This CDR3 contains 11 residues. CDR3 DNA: TGTGCCAGCGGACTAGCGCTCGCTCTGTTCTTC. This encodes CASGLALALFF.

V gene TRBV6-5 combines with J gene TRBJ2-1; perhaps TRBD2 as D (5 bases). Trimming pared 0 bases from V and 0 bases from J, leaving 6 bases between. Per germline, CDR1 MNHEY and CDR2 SVGAGI. This CDR3 has 15 amino acids. CDR3 nucleotides: TGTGCCAGCAGTTACTCTACTAGCTCCTACAATGAGCAGTTCTTC. Amino acid sequence: CASSYSTSSYNEQFF.

V and J are TRBV2 and TRBJ2-5; D may be TRBD2 (6 bases). Germline V lookup: CDR1 SNHLY, CDR2 FYNNEI. With 2 bases removed from V and 3 bases from J, the gap between germline ends came to 25 bases. The CDR3 consists of 19 residues. The CDR3 is CASSESWVAGSPSEETQYF. CDR3 DNA: TGTGCCAGCAGTGAATCGTGGGTGGCGGGATCCCCTTCAGAAGAGACCCAGTACTTC.

V gene TRBV21-1 combines with J gene TRBJ2-5; the table names TRBD2, a call not compared with the DNA. TRBV21-1 is tagged as a pseudogene. The CDR3 sequence is 18 residues long. The CDR3 region has the DNA TGTGCCAGCAGCCGAATAAGAGCGGGAGCAGGCGAAGGAGAGACCCAGTACTTC. The encoded protein is CASSRIRAGAGEGETQYF.

Notes on this clone: Germline is not matched at one junction end, which may reflect a read error. The chain combines TRBV7-9 with TRBJ1-1; no definite D call. The germline V gene encodes CDR1 SEHNR and CDR2 FQNEAQ (reference sequence). The CDR3 extends over 14 amino acids. For the CDR3, the DNA is TGTGGCAGCAGCCTATTAAACTCGGACACTGAAGCTTTCTTT. Translated: CGSSLLNSDTEAFF.